The clone carrying this T cell receptor (beta chain) was recorded many times. Its antigen remains unknown. The cohort's ophthalmopathy patients, a group with duration under 3 months, had a Clinical Activity Score of at least 3 and a NOSPECS grade of at least 4. The record originates from a study of T cells in Graves' hyperthyroidism and ophthalmopathy. Overall study findings and caveats: A median about 6.2 months before onset, the model predicted ophthalmopathy. Separation of ophthalmopathy from stable hyperthyroidism was achieved by a 13 V-J model.

This CDR3 region has 16 residues. Trimming cost V 5 bases and J 2 bases; bases outside gene matches: 12. Germline loops: CDR1 MNHEY, CDR2 SMNVEV (reference sequence). TCR beta CDR3 regions were amplified from RNA. Using the HTBI primer set, a first-round RT-PCR was run on the TCR CDR3. TCRdb passed the multiplex PCR reads through MiXCR, listing each CDR3 protein once. Of about 610,000 distinct CDR3 sequences in the sample, roughly 15% were seen once. Sequencing was performed on blood. The TCR was taken from a woman aged 40 to 50 with Graves' ophthalmopathy. The J gene is TRBJ2-7, the V gene TRBV27, with TRBD2 matching 7 bases. In nucleotides, the CDR3 is TGTGCCAGCAGTCCTATAGAAGGGACTATCACCTACGAGCAGTACTTC. Amino acid sequence: CASSPIEGTITYEQYF.